Each of the 27 T cell receptor beta chains below was sequenced from the same sample in a study of early T cells in non-severe SARS-CoV-2 infection. TCRdb passed the 5' RACE reads through MiXCR, listing each CDR3 protein once. This repertoire shows 60,000 or so distinct CDR3 sequences, roughly 12% found once; its top ten account for 1.2% to 1.5%. Sequenced material: whole blood, taken at baseline. Receptor source: an adult who was a healthcare worker with PCR-confirmed SARS-CoV-2 infection or an uninfected control (not recorded which).

This clonotype was detected a few times. The rearrangement uses TRBV18 and TRBJ2-6; no clear D gene. V was clipped by 1 base and J by 0 bases, with 7 bases between them. Germline V gene lookup returns CDR1 KGHSH and CDR2 LQKENI. CDR3 length: 16 amino acids. The chain's CDR3 is CASSPQGHSGANVLTF. As DNA, the CDR3 is TGTGCCAGCTCACCACAGGGCCACTCTGGGGCCAACGTCCTGACTTTC.

This clonotype appeared many times. This chain connects TRBV3-1 to TRBJ2-1; no definite D call. Per germline, CDR1 LGHDT and CDR2 YNNKEL (reference sequence). Trimming cost V 4 bases and J 7 bases, with 11 bases left between them. The CDR3 covers 13 residues. The CDR3 DNA sequence: TGTGCCAGCAGCCCAATTAAACGGAATGAGCAGTTCTTC. Its protein product is CASSPIKRNEQFF.

CDR3 protein: CASRAPLGAHEQFF. CDR3 in DNA: TGTGCCAGCAGAGCTCCTCTAGGGGCACATGAGCAGTTCTTC. This chain uses TRBV25-1 with TRBJ2-1; maybe TRBD1 (5 bases). This CDR3 is built from 14 residues. V was cut by 6 bases and J by 8 bases, with 17 bases left in between. Germline-derived CDR1 and CDR2 are MGHDK and SYGVNS.

This clonotype turned up a few times. V is TRBV6-2 or TRBV6-3 and J is TRBJ2-5; 9 bases agree with TRBD1. The CDR3 consists of 14 residues. Losses at the gene ends were 10 bases for V and 3 bases for J; bases not matched to a gene: 9. Germline V lookup: CDR1 MNHEY, CDR2 SVGEGT. This chain's CDR3 is CATERQGGKETQYF. The DNA of the CDR3 is TGTGCCACCGAGAGACAGGGGGGAAAAGAGACCCAGTACTTC.

This clonotype was counted many times. The CDR3 loop is CASRIKGSYNSPLHF. The DNA of the CDR3 is TGTGCCAGCAGGATAAAGGGGTCCTATAATTCACCCCTCCACTTT. This chain connects TRBV12-3 or TRBV12-4 to TRBJ1-6; D may be TRBD1 (5 bases). The CDR3 runs 15 residues. V gave up 6 bases and J gave up 1 base, with 10 bases separating them.

The V and J genes are TRBV6-2 or TRBV6-3 and TRBJ2-7; a possible D gene is TRBD1 (6 bases). The CDR3 loop spans 14 amino acids. The germline V gene encodes CDR1 MNHEY and CDR2 SVGEGT. Trimming shortened V by 5 bases and J by 0 bases, and 11 bases separated the two germline ends. This chain's CDR3 is CASSDRRSSYEQYF. DNA for the CDR3: TGTGCCAGCAGTGACAGGCGGAGCTCCTACGAGCAGTACTTC.

This chain joins TRBV24-1 and TRBJ2-1; TRBD1 matches 7 bases. Germline CDR1 is KGHDR and CDR2 is SFDVKD. Trimming removed 10 bases from V and 3 bases from J; junction bases left unmatched: 8. CDR3 length: 14 residues. The DNA of the CDR3 is TGTGCCACATCAGGGGGAGCAGACTACAATGAGCAGTTCTTC. Protein product: CATSGGADYNEQFF.

This clonotype has a handful of counts. The V and J genes are TRBV6-5 and TRBJ1-3, with 7 nucleotides matching TRBD1. Germline lookup yields CDR1 MNHEY and CDR2 SVGAGI. Unmatched junction bases numbered 11, after V lost 6 bases and J lost 6 bases. The CDR3 spans 15 residues. CDR3 region: CASRKGDRLENTIYF. In DNA form, the CDR3 reads TGTGCCAGCAGGAAGGGGGACAGACTTGAAAACACCATATATTTT.

A few counts support this clonotype. V and J are TRBV6-5 and TRBJ1-4, with 9 bases lining up with TRBD1. Germline lookup yields CDR1 MNHEY and CDR2 SVGAGI. The CDR3 is made up of 16 amino acids. The ends lost 4 bases at V and 7 bases at J; junction bases unmatched: 10. CDR3: CASSSPIGTGTEKLFF. The CDR3 DNA is TGTGCCAGCAGTTCACCGATCGGGACAGGGACTGAAAAACTGTTTTTT.

The chain couples TRBV12-3 or TRBV12-4 to TRBJ1-4, with D perhaps matching TRBD1 (5 bases). CDR3 length: 14 amino acids. Trimming cost V 6 bases and J 3 bases, with 11 bases left between them. CDR3 sequence reads: CASRPSGANEKLFF. The CDR3 nucleotides read TGTGCCAGCAGGCCCTCGGGGGCTAATGAAAAACTGTTTTTT.

This chain links TRBV4-3 with TRBJ2-1; 7 bases map to TRBD2. The V and J ends lost 0 bases and 0 bases, in that order; junction bases with no gene match: 5. The CDR3 is 17 amino acids. Germline CDR1 and CDR2: LGHNA and YSLEER. CDR3 protein: CASSQEVRDYSYNEQFF. CDR3 in DNA: TGCGCCAGCAGCCAAGAAGTGAGGGACTACTCCTACAATGAGCAGTTCTTC.

This clonotype came up many times. This chain joins TRBV4-3 and TRBJ1-6; no firm D call. The germline gives CDR1 LGHNA, CDR2 YSLEER. V was pared by 0 bases and J by 8 bases, with 14 bases between. The CDR3 sequence is 16 residues long. This CDR3 is CASSQDTSASYSPLHF. CDR3 sequence (DNA): TGCGCCAGCAGCCAAGATACGAGCGCATCGTATTCACCCCTCCACTTT.

There are a few counts of this clonotype. The V call is TRBV19, the J call TRBJ1-5, with 9 bases aligning to TRBD1. The CDR3 spans 13 residues. CDR1 LNHDA and CDR2 SQIVND come from the germline V gene (reference sequence). J gave up 5 bases and V 9 bases, and 5 bases lay outside the gene matches. In DNA, the CDR3 is TGTGCCAGCGGGACAGGGCCCCATCAGCCCCAGCATTTT. It translates to CASGTGPHQPQHF.

This clonotype was observed many times. The rearrangement joins TRBV27 to TRBJ1-2; D is ambiguous. V lost 4 bases to trimming and J lost 13 bases, with 19 bases between them. Germline V gene lookup returns CDR1 MNHEY and CDR2 SMNVEV (reference sequence). The CDR3 covers 13 residues. CDR3 protein: CASSWMKEGPRTF. The CDR3 nucleotides are TGTGCCAGCAGTTGGATGAAGGAGGGCCCTCGCACCTTC.

This clonotype has at least ten counts. V is TRBV12-3 or TRBV12-4 and J is TRBJ1-4, with D unresolved. V dropped 6 bases and J dropped 2 bases, with 10 bases sitting between them. The CDR3 is 14 amino acids. DNA of the CDR3: TGTGCCAGCAGCCCCCGGGCGACTAATGAAAAACTGTTTTTT. Translated: CASSPRATNEKLFF.

The CDR3 here is CASSLRVESNSPLHF. The CDR3 DNA reads as TGTGCCAGCAGTTTACGGGTGGAATCTAATTCACCCCTCCACTTT. This chain joins TRBV12-3 or TRBV12-4 and TRBJ1-6; D gene ambiguous. The CDR3 sequence is 15 residues long. V dropped 2 bases and J dropped 6 bases, with 11 bases sitting between them.

Here the CDR3 reads CASSVAPQGGGDTQYF. CDR3 sequence (DNA): TGTGCCAGCAGCGTAGCACCCCAGGGAGGAGGAGATACGCAGTATTTT. The chain carries TRBV9 and TRBJ2-3, with D maybe TRBD2 (6 bases). The germline gives CDR1 SGDLS, CDR2 YYNGEE. The CDR3 is 16 amino acids. V lost 0 bases and J lost 5, with 16 bases in between.

This chain connects TRBV7-9 to TRBJ1-1; D possibly corresponds to TRBD1 (5 bases). V was clipped by 1 base and J by 4 bases, with 10 bases between them. Germline V gene lookup returns CDR1 SEHNR and CDR2 FQNEAQ (reference sequence). The CDR3 is 14 residues long. Here the CDR3 reads CASSLVGARTEAFF. Here the CDR3 DNA reads TGTGCCAGCAGCTTAGTAGGGGCGCGCACTGAAGCTTTCTTT.

The chain recombines TRBV7-2 with TRBJ2-7; D gene unclear. Trimming shortened V by 2 bases and J by 5 bases, and 16 bases separated the two germline ends. The CDR3 is 15 amino acids. CDR1 is SGHTA and CDR2 is FQGNSA in the germline V gene. In nucleotides, the CDR3 is TGTGCCAGCAGCTTAATGCCGTTCCTTAACCACGAGCAGTACTTC. The encoded protein is CASSLMPFLNHEQYF.

V and J are TRBV10-3 and TRBJ2-1; 12 bases align to TRBD2. With V trimmed by 6 bases and J by 8 bases, 8 bases remained unmatched. Germline V gene lookup returns CDR1 ENHRY and CDR2 SYGVKD. CDR3 length equals 15 residues. The CDR3 bases are TGTGCCATCAGCAAGACTAGCGGGAGTGGGGATGAGCAGTTCTTC. The encoded protein is CAISKTSGSGDEQFF.

This clonotype was recorded many times. The chain couples TRBV27 to TRBJ2-7; 10 nucleotides match TRBD1. The CDR3 spans 14 residues. The germline V gene has CDR1 MNHEY and CDR2 SMNVEV (reference sequence). V lost 3 bases, J lost 2 bases, and 1 base stayed unmatched. Here the CDR3 DNA reads TGTGCCAGCAGTTTGGGGACAGGGGCCTACGAGCAGTACTTC. Its protein product is CASSLGTGAYEQYF.

The V gene is TRBV6-2 or TRBV6-3, the J gene TRBJ2-3; 10 bases fit TRBD1. In germline, CDR1 is MNHEY, CDR2 SVGEGT. The CDR3 sequence is 14 residues long. Germline trimming cut 4 bases from V and 10 bases from J; bases unmatched to any gene: 8. Here the CDR3 DNA reads TGTGCCAGCAGTTCCTGGACAGGGGGGGATCCGCAGTATTTT. Its translation is CASSSWTGGDPQYF.

Only a few counts were recorded for this clonotype. V is TRBV6-2 or TRBV6-3 and J is TRBJ2-7; 9 bases are a match to TRBD1. V shed 0 bases and J 1 base; nucleotides not matched to a gene: 7. Germline V gene data show CDR1 as MNHEY and CDR2 as SVGEGT. The CDR3 is 17 amino acids. The CDR3 nucleotides read TGTGCCAGCAGTTACTCGATGGGACAGGGACGATCCTACGAGCAGTACTTC. This translates into CASSYSMGQGRSYEQYF.

This rearrangement joins TRBV7-6 to TRBJ1-1; the D is unclear. CDR3 size: 13 residues. V was pared by 4 bases and J by 6 bases, with 12 bases between. Germline V lookup: CDR1 SGHVS, CDR2 FNYEAQ. Written as DNA, the CDR3 is TGTGCCAGCAGCTCCTACGGAGGGCCTGAAGCTTTCTTT. Protein sequence: CASSSYGGPEAFF.

This clonotype was seen only a few times. CDR3 in DNA: TGTGCCAGCAGCCCGACTACTCTAGCGGGAGTTGGCACAGATACGCAGTATTTT. Its translation is CASSPTTLAGVGTDTQYF. V gene TRBV7-9 combines with J gene TRBJ2-3; 10 nucleotides align to TRBD2. V shed 5 bases and J 1 base; nucleotides not matched to a gene: 12. This CDR3 comprises 18 residues. Per germline, CDR1 SEHNR and CDR2 FQNEAQ (reference sequence). The complete variable domain, with remaining parts taken from reference TRBV7-9 and TRBJ2-3, reads DTGVSQNPRHKITKRGQNVTFRCDPISEHNRLYWYRQTLGQGPEFLTYFQNEAQLEKSRLLSDRFSAERPKGSFSTLEIQRTEQGDSAMYLCASSPTTLAGVGTDTQYFGPGTRLTVL.

There are a few counts of this clonotype. The chain combines TRBV19 with TRBJ2-1, with D unclear. Trimming removed 8 bases at V and 5 bases at J, with 13 bases between. This CDR3 comprises 13 residues. Germline V gene lookup returns CDR1 LNHDA and CDR2 SQIVND (reference sequence). The CDR3 protein is CASPGLRDNEQFF. The DNA of the CDR3 is TGTGCCAGTCCGGGCCTTAGGGACAATGAGCAGTTCTTC.

J is TRBJ2-7 and V is TRBV12-2; the tabulated D call, TRBD1, remains unverified against the DNA. TRBV12-2 is tagged as a pseudogene. The CDR3 totals 15 residues. The CDR3 DNA is TGTGCAGTCAGAGCTGGAGACAGGGAAGGGTACGAGCAGTACTTC. It codes for CAVRAGDREGYEQYF.